The rows below give T cell receptor beta chains drawn from one sample of a study of T-cell memory formation after mild COVID-19. TCRdb re-analysed the 5' RACE reads in MiXCR, keeping a single row per CDR3 protein. The sample includes fewer than 300,000 distinct CDR3 sequences, about 20% of them seen just once. Sample: PBMCs or a T cell subset sorted from them (not recorded which). These receptors were taken from a man aged 18 to 29 who had mild COVID-19 (a few samples of this study predate the infection). Cell type and time point are not known. Both conserved end residues are part of each CDR3. D genes are given only for firm matches. Clone size is not always given. Where it is, it says once, few, many or a class for expanded clones.

clone size	D gene	V gene	J gene	CDR3 DNA	CDR3 protein
few	-	TRBV4-2	TRBJ2-1	TGTGCCAGCAGCCAAGACAGGCGGCTCTCCTACAATGAGCAGTTCTTC	CASSQDRRLSYNEQFF
-	-	TRBV7-9	TRBJ2-5	TGTGCCAGCAGCTTAAATAGCAAAGAGACCCAGTACTTC	CASSLNSKETQYF
-	-	TRBV19	TRBJ1-5	TGTGCCAGTAGTGCCCAGGTGCTGCCCCAGCATTTT	CASSAQVLPQHF
-	-	TRBV7-3	TRBJ2-4	TGTGCCAGCAGCTCCACCGCACACAAAAACATTCAGTACTTC	CASSSTAHKNIQYF
-	TRBD2	TRBV4-3	TRBJ2-2	TGCGCCAGCAGCCAAGAGGCAGCGGGGGGAACCGGGGAGCTGTTTTTT	CASSQEAAGGTGELFF
-	-	TRBV5-1	TRBJ2-7	TGCGCCAGCAGCGTGGAGATTTGGGGCTACGAGCAGTACTTC	CASSVEIWGYEQYF
-	TRBD1	TRBV12-3/TRBV12-4	TRBJ2-3	TGTGCCAGCAGTCTACAGGGGGAGCCCACAGATACGCAGTATTTT	CASSLQGEPTDTQYF
few	-	TRBV12-3/TRBV12-4	TRBJ1-1	TGTGCCAGCAGTGACGGTAGGGGGGCTTTCTTT	CASSDGRGAFF
-	-	TRBV5-1	TRBJ1-1	TGCGCCAGCAGCCCTGGACGGCCGAACACTGAAGCTTTCTTT	CASSPGRPNTEAFF
few	-	TRBV4-3	TRBJ2-3	TGCGCCAGCAGCCAGGGACGCTTAGATACGCAGTATTTT	CASSQGRLDTQYF
-	TRBD1	TRBV5-1	TRBJ2-5	TGCGCCAGCAGCTTGGGTTCCGAGACAGGGGCAGAGACCCAGTACTTC	CASSLGSETGAETQYF
few	TRBD1	TRBV12-3/TRBV12-4	TRBJ1-1	TGTGCCAGCAACATACTCGGACAGGGTTGGGCTTTCTTT	CASNILGQGWAFF
-	-	TRBV20-1	TRBJ2-4	TGCAGTGCTAGAAGGGTGGGAGCCAAAAACATTCAGTACTTC	CSARRVGAKNIQYF
-	-	TRBV20-1	TRBJ1-6	TGCAGTGCAAACCCGAGGGGAACAGGGAATAATTCACCCCTCCACTTT	CSANPRGTGNNSPLHF
-	-	TRBV27	TRBJ2-7	TGTGCCAGCAGTTTAGGACAGGGACTAGCTTACGAGCAGTACTTC	CASSLGQGLAYEQYF
-	-	TRBV14	TRBJ1-2	TGTGCCAGCAGCCAATGCAAGGTTGGGAGACTTTTCTATGGCTACACCTTC	CASSQCKVGRLFYGYTF
-	TRBD1	TRBV5-1	TRBJ2-3	TGCGCCAGCAGCGTGGACAGGGGAGGAGATACGCAGTATTTT	CASSVDRGGDTQYF
-	TRBD1	TRBV24-1	TRBJ2-5	TGTGCCACCAGTGATGCCCCCCCTACAGGGGACCAAGAGACCCAGTACTTC	CATSDAPPTGDQETQYF
-	-	TRBV27	TRBJ1-2	TGTGCCAGCAGTTTCGGTCCCTCCTATGGCTACACCTTC	CASSFGPSYGYTF
few	TRBD1	TRBV10-3	TRBJ1-2	TGTGCCATCAGTGCAGATCCCGGGACAGGGTATGGCTACACCTTC	CAISADPGTGYGYTF
few	-	TRBV5-4	TRBJ2-5	TGTGCCAGCAGCTTGGAACAGGGGGGGAACCAGTACTTC	CASSLEQGGNQYF
many	-	TRBV15	TRBJ1-6	TGTGCCACCAGCAGAGATTTCGGGACCTCCTATAATTCACCCCTCCACTTT	CATSRDFGTSYNSPLHF
few	-	TRBV4-3	TRBJ1-4	TGCGCCAGCAGCCAAGATGGGGCAACTAATGAAAAACTGTTTTTT	CASSQDGATNEKLFF
few	-	TRBV20-1	TRBJ2-3	TGCAGTGCTGTTTCCGCTCTCCGGGGGCCGAGCGCAGATACGCAGTATTTT	CSAVSALRGPSADTQYF
-	TRBD2	TRBV2	TRBJ2-7	TGTGCCAGCAGTACCCCGGGGGGGCGTACCCTATTACCCTACGAGCAGTACTTC	CASSTPGGRTLLPYEQYF
-	-	TRBV11-2	TRBJ1-1	TGTGCCAGCATCCTTACGGTCGACTTGGGGACTGAAGCTTTCTTT	CASILTVDLGTEAFF
-	-	TRBV7-2	TRBJ2-3	TGTGCCAGCAGCTTAGGGGTCAGTTCCACAGATACGCAGTATTTT	CASSLGVSSTDTQYF
few	-	TRBV6-6	TRBJ2-5	TGTGCCAGCAGTTGGGGGGCCCGACAGGAGACCCAGTACTTC	CASSWGARQETQYF
-	TRBD2	TRBV7-2	TRBJ2-1	TGTGCCAGCAGCCCCGGACTAGCAACTTCCAATGAGCAGTTCTTC	CASSPGLATSNEQFF
many	TRBD2	TRBV12-3/TRBV12-4	TRBJ2-5	TGTGCCAGCAGTCAGGGACTAGCGGGGCAAGAGACCCAGTACTTC	CASSQGLAGQETQYF
-	TRBD2	TRBV5-1	TRBJ2-3	TGCGCCAGCAGCTTGGAGCTAGCGGGGGGACCAATCACAGATACGCAGTATTTT	CASSLELAGGPITDTQYF
once	-	TRBV6-5	TRBJ2-7	TGTGCCAGCAATCGGGCGGCATCCTACGAGCAGTACTTC	CASNRAASYEQYF
few	-	TRBV27	TRBJ2-3	TGTGCCAGCAGACCCATGAGGCGGGGTACCACAGATACGCAGTATTTT	CASRPMRRGTTDTQYF
few	-	TRBV18	TRBJ2-5	TGTGCCAGCTATTCCGGCGGGCAGACCCAGTACTTC	CASYSGGQTQYF
-	-	TRBV19	TRBJ2-6	TGTGCCAGTAGCCGTCGCACGGCAGGGTCTGGGGCCAACGTCCTGACTTTC	CASSRRTAGSGANVLTF
-	TRBD2	TRBV6-6	TRBJ2-3	TGTGCCAGCAGTCCTACTAGCGGGGGAGGCGATACGCAGTATTTT	CASSPTSGGGDTQYF
-	TRBD1	TRBV9	TRBJ1-2	TGTGCCAGCAGCAAGGGACAGGGATCTGATGGCTACACCTTC	CASSKGQGSDGYTF
-	TRBD2	TRBV6-6	TRBJ2-3	TGTGCCAGCAGACAAACTAGCGGGGGGGTGACAGATACGCAGTATTTT	CASRQTSGGVTDTQYF
-	TRBD1	TRBV20-1	TRBJ1-2	TGCAGTGCTAGAGATCTGGGGACAGGGAACTATGGCTACACCTTC	CSARDLGTGNYGYTF
many	-	TRBV12-3/TRBV12-4	TRBJ1-6	TGTGCCAGCAGTTTAAATTCACCCCTCCACTTT	CASSLNSPLHF
many	-	TRBV5-1	TRBJ2-1	TGCGCCAGCAGCTTGGCAGGAGACTACAATGAGCAGTTCTTC	CASSLAGDYNEQFF